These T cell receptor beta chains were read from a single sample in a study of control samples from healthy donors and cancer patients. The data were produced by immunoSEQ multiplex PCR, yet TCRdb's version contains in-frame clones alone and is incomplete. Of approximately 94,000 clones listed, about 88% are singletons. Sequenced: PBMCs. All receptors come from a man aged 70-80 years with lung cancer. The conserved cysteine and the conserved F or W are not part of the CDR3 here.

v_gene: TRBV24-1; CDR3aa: ATSDPSPGTSGGESTDTQY
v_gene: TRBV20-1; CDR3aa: SASRETEAF
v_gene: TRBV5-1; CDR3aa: ASSTDRDKAF
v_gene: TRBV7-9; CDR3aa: ASSLDRGGAFNEQF
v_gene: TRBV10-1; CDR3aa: ASSESGTGGGEQY
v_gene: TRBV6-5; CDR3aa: ASSHNQPQH
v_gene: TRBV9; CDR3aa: ASSVGTLGNTIY
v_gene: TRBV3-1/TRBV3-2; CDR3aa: ASSLNGVKNIQY
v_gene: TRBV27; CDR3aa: ASCERGGTLHGYT
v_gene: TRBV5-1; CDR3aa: ASSFAGAADTQY
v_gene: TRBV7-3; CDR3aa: ASSPLPGPPNNEQF
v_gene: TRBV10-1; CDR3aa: ASSEGGSYEQY
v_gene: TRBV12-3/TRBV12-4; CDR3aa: ASSFWQGYGYT
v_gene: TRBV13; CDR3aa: ASSPNLGLAGGDGEQF
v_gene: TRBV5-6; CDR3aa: ASSFRTGIYEQY
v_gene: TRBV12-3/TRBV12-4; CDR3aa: ASSPGLLYGYT
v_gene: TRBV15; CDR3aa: ATSRGVRQGGNQPQH